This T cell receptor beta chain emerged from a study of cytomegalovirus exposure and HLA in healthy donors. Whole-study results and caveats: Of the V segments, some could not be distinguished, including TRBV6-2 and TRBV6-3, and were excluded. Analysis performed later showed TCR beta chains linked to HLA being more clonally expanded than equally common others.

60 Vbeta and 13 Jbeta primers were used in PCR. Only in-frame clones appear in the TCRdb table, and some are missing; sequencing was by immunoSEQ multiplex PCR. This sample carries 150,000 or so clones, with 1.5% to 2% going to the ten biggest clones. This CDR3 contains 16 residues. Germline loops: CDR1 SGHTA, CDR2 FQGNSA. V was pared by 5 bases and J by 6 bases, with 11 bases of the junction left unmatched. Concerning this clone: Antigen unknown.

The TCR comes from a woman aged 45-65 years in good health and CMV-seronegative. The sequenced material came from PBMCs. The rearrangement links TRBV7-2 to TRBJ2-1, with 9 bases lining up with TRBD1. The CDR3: CASSRSPRDRVNEQFF. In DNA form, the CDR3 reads TGTGCCAGCAGCCGTTCACCCCGGGACAGGGTCAATGAGCAGTTCTTC. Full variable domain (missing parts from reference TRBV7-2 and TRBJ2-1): GAGVSQSPSNKVTEKGKDVELRCDPISGHTALYWYRQSLGQGLEFLIYFQGNSAPDKSGLPSDRFSAERTGGSVSTLTIQRTQQEDSAVYLCASSRSPRDRVNEQFFGPGTRLTVL.